This T cell receptor (beta chain) was documented in a study of T cells in Graves' hyperthyroidism and ophthalmopathy. Study information: Peripheral blood draws took place at initial diagnosis, ahead of any treatment.

As concerns this clonotype: At one of its ends the junction is not consistent with the germline gene, which may arise from a read error.

From RNA transcripts, TCR beta CDR3 regions were amplified. In the first-round RT-PCR of the TCR CDR3, the HTBI primer set was used. TCRdb recomputed calls from the multiplex PCR reads with MiXCR, one row per CDR3 protein. The sample contains hundreds of thousands of distinct CDR3 sequences, about 38% of which appear only once. The CDR3 sequence is 12 residues long. Per germline, CDR1 SQVTM and CDR2 ANQGSEA. Stability of Graves' hyperthyroidism was defined as absent ophthalmopathy progression within 18 months. Diagnoses used clinical symptoms, serum thyroxine and TRAb, thyroid ultrasound and orbital computed tomography.

The specimen was blood. This clonotype was obtained from a man aged 18 to 35 with Graves' hyperthyroidism. This chain connects TRBV29-1 to TRBJ2-7; 10 positions agree with TRBD2. The CDR3 sequence is CSAKGLARALNF. The DNA of the CDR3 is TGCAGCGCAAAGGGACTAGCGAGGGCTCTAAACTTC.